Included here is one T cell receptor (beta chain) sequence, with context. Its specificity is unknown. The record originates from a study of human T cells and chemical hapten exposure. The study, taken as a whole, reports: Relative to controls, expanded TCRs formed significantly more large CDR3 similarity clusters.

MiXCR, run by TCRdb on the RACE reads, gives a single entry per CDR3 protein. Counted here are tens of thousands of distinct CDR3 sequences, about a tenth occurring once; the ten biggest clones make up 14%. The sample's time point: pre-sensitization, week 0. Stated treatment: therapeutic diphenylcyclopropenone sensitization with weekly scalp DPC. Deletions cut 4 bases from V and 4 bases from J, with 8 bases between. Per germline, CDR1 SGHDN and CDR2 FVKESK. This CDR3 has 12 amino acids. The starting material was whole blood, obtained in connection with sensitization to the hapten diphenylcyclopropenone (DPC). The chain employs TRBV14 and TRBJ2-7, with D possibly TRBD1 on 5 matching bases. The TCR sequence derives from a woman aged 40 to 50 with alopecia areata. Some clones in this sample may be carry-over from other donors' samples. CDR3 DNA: TGTGCCAGCAGCCCGTCAGGGTACGAGCAGTACTTC. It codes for CASSPSGYEQYF.